Only a few counts were recorded for the clone carrying this T cell receptor (beta chain). TCRdb called the RT-PCR reads again in MiXCR, with one record for every CDR3 protein. Among almost 700,000 distinct CDR3 sequences listed, 11% to 15% were seen once. Germline CDR1 and CDR2: SQVTM and ANQGSEA. The CDR3 has 13 residues. Trimming left V 7 bases short and J 1 base short, with 13 bases between. The V gene is TRBV29-1, the J gene TRBJ1-1; D is unresolved. This TCR came from a female donor in good health, serving as a healthy control. The sample taken for sequencing was memory CD4+ T cells from blood. Here the CDR3 DNA reads TGCAGCGCCGAAAGGTCGGGGAACACTGAAGCTTTCTTT. This translates into CSAERSGNTEAFF.